These 14 T cell receptor beta chains were sequenced from one sample in a study of early T cells in non-severe SARS-CoV-2 infection. TCRdb fed the 5' RACE reads into MiXCR, producing one record per CDR3 protein. The sample includes about 98,000 distinct CDR3 sequences, under 15% of them seen just once. The material sequenced was whole blood. The receptors come from an adult who was a healthcare worker with PCR-confirmed SARS-CoV-2 infection or an uninfected control (not recorded which).

The chain has TRBV30 and TRBJ2-7; 11 bases are a match to TRBD1. This CDR3 is built from 14 residues. The germline V gene encodes CDR1 GTSNPN and CDR2 SVGIG (reference sequence). With V trimmed by 3 bases and J by 2 bases, 3 bases remained unmatched. The CDR3 DNA follows: TGTGCCTGGAGAGGGACAGGGGGAACCTACGAGCAGTACTTC. Translated: CAWRGTGGTYEQYF.

This clonotype was counted at least ten times. CDR3 in amino acids: CASSQDFRAGGYEQFF. CDR3 bases: TGTGCCAGCAGCCAAGATTTTCGAGCGGGAGGGTATGAGCAGTTCTTC. The chain uses TRBV3-1 and TRBJ2-1; 10 bases line up with TRBD2. The CDR3 has 16 residues. CDR1 LGHDT and CDR2 YNNKEL come from the germline V gene (reference sequence). After removal of 0 bases from V and 8 bases from J, the junction contained 7 bases not matched to a gene.

The chain couples TRBV7-9 to TRBJ2-7; TRBD2 aligns across 9 bases. The germline V gene has CDR1 SEHNR and CDR2 FQNEAQ (reference sequence). The ends lost 1 base at V and 1 base at J; junction bases unmatched: 2. CDR3 length: 15 amino acids. CDR3 nucleotide sequence: TGTGCCAGCAGCTTAGTACTAGCGGGTTCCTACGAGCAGTACTTC. It is translated as CASSLVLAGSYEQYF.

The table lists this clonotype with a few counts. The genes are TRBV18 and TRBJ2-7; D might be TRBD2 (5 bases). From germline, CDR1 is KGHSH and CDR2 LQKENI. The CDR3 covers 14 residues. Trimming removed 3 bases at V and 6 bases at J, with 15 bases between. The CDR3 bases are TGTGCCAGCTCACCTATGGAGGCTCGGAGCGAGCAGTACTTC. It codes for CASSPMEARSEQYF.

In this sample, this clonotype turned up a few times. The rearrangement joins TRBV7-6 to TRBJ1-1; D is ambiguous. CDR1 and CDR2 from the germline V gene are SGHVS and FNYEAQ. Trimming left V 5 bases short and J 3 bases short, with 10 bases between. There are 13 residues in the CDR3. CDR3 loop: CASSPLTDTEAFF. In nucleotides, the CDR3 is TGTGCCAGCAGCCCCCTGACGGACACTGAAGCTTTCTTT.

J is TRBJ2-1 and V is TRBV6-2 or TRBV6-3, with TRBD2 identical over 8 bases. The CDR3 totals 14 residues. Germline values: CDR1 MNHEY, CDR2 SVGEGT. V lost 0 bases, J lost 9 bases, and 4 bases stayed unmatched. DNA for the CDR3: TGTGCCAGCAGTTACTCGAGCGGGAGCCTTGAGCAGTTCTTC. Amino acid sequence: CASSYSSGSLEQFF.

Only a few counts were recorded for this clonotype. V usage is TRBV2 and J usage is TRBJ2-7, with a weak D call TRBD2 (6 bases). The CDR3 length is 14 residues. Germline values: CDR1 SNHLY, CDR2 FYNNEI. V was trimmed by 1 base and J by 5 bases, leaving 12 bases between them. CDR3 DNA sequence: TGTGCCAGCAGTGAAGGTGGAGGGATCCACGAGCAGTACTTC. Translation gives CASSEGGGIHEQYF.

This clonotype was observed a handful of times. This chain connects TRBV7-2 to TRBJ2-7, with 7 bases identical to TRBD1. The V gene's germline CDR1 is SGHTA and CDR2 FQGNSA. With V trimmed by 5 bases and J by 7 bases, 11 bases remained unmatched. The CDR3 runs 14 residues. The CDR3 spells CASSHTQTGREQYF. In DNA form, the CDR3 reads TGTGCCAGCAGCCATACTCAGACAGGGCGGGAGCAGTACTTC.

The chain employs TRBV5-5 and TRBJ1-2; D may be TRBD1 (6 bases). Trimming left V 6 bases short and J 1 base short, with 16 bases between. The CDR3 totals 15 residues. CDR1 SGHKS and CDR2 YYEKEE come from the germline V gene (reference sequence). The CDR3 region is CASNARTEDNYGYTF. The CDR3 DNA sequence: TGTGCCAGCAACGCCCGGACAGAGGATAACTATGGCTACACCTTC.

V gene TRBV27 combines with J gene TRBJ2-5; D unresolved. Germline V gene sequence: CDR1 MNHEY, CDR2 SMNVEV (reference sequence). The CDR3 runs 15 residues. V was clipped by 6 bases and J by 4 bases, with 18 bases between them. The DNA of the CDR3 is TGTGCCAGCAGACCTTATTATGGGGATCGAGAGACCCAGTACTTC. It translates to CASRPYYGDRETQYF.

This clonotype appeared a few times. The V and J genes are TRBV20-1 and TRBJ1-2, with D possibly TRBD1 on 5 matching bases. This CDR3 comprises 13 residues. The V and J ends lost 6 bases and 5 bases respectively, with 16 bases between them. The germline V gene has CDR1 DFQATT and CDR2 SNEGSKA (reference sequence). The CDR3 here is CSAPQDSTYGYTF. CDR3 coding DNA: TGCAGTGCGCCTCAAGACAGTACTTATGGCTACACCTTC.

The V call is TRBV7-6, the J call TRBJ1-2; 8 bases fit TRBD1. This CDR3 comprises 13 residues. V shed 4 bases, J shed 7 bases, and the junction held 5 bases outside the gene matches. CDR1 and CDR2 (germline): SGHVS, FNYEAQ. The DNA for the CDR3 is TGTGCCAGCAGCTCCACAGGGGGAAGTGGCTACACCTTC. This codes for CASSSTGGSGYTF.

This clonotype was seen a few times. J is TRBJ2-7 and V is TRBV20-1; 13 nucleotides line up with TRBD2. The CDR3 covers 15 residues. J gave up 4 bases and V 0 bases, and 3 bases lay outside the gene matches. Germline CDR1 and CDR2: DFQATT and SNEGSKA (reference sequence). The CDR3 nucleotides read TGCAGTGCTAGAGAGGGACTAGCGGGAAGGTACGAGCAGTACTTC. Its translation is CSAREGLAGRYEQYF.

The chain couples TRBV29-1 to TRBJ2-5; a possible D gene is TRBD2 (6 bases). The CDR3 sequence is 11 residues long. Per the germline V gene, CDR1 is SQVTM and CDR2 is ANQGSEA. V shed 4 bases and J shed 6 bases, with 9 bases lying between them. The CDR3 nucleotides read TGCAGCGTTGGCGCGGGGAAGACCCAGTACTTC. The encoded protein is CSVGAGKTQYF.